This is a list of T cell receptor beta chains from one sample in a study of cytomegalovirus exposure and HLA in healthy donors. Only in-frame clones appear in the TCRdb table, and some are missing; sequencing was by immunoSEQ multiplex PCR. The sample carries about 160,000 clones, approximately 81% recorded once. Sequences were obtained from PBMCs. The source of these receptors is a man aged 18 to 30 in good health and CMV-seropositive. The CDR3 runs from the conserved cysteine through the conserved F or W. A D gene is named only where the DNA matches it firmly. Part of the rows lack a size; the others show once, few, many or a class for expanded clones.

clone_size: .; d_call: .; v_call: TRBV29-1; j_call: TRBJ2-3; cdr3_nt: TGCAGCGTCCACGTGGGGAGAAGCACAGATACGCAGTATTTT; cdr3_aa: CSVHVGRSTDTQYF
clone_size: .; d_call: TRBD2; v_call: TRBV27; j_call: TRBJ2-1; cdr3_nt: TGTGCCAGCAGTTTATTTTTTCCCCGGGGGACTAGCGGGGATCGCGGCAATGAGCAGTTCTTC; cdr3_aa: CASSLFFPRGTSGDRGNEQFF
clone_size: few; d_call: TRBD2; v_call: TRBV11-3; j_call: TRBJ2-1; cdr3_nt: TGTGCCAGCAGCTTGGGCGGGGGGTCGTCCCATGAGCAGTTCTTC; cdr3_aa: CASSLGGGSSHEQFF
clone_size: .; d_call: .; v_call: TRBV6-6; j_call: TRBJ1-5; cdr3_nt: TGTGCCAGCAGTTACTTAGCTGATCATAGCAATCAGCCCCAGCATTTT; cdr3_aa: CASSYLADHSNQPQHF
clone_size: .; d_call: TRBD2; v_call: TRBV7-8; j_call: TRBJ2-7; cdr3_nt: TGTGCCAGCAGCTTAGAACTAGCGGCCGAGCAGTACTTC; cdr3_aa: CASSLELAAEQYF
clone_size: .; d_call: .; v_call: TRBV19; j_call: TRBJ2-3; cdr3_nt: TGTGCCAGTAGTATCGGAGGAAGCACAGATACGCAGTATTTT; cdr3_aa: CASSIGGSTDTQYF
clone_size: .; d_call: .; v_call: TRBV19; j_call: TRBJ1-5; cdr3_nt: TGTGCCAGTAGTCGGGACATCAATCAGCCCCAGCATTTT; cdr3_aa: CASSRDINQPQHF
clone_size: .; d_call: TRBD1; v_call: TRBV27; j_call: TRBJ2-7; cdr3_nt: TGTGCCAGCAGTTTCCAAAGGACAGGGTTGGACGAGCAGTACTTC; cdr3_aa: CASSFQRTGLDEQYF
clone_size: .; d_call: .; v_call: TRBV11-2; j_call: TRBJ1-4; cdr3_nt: TGTGCCAGCAGCCCCAGGGTGGCGACTAATGAAAAACTGTTTTTT; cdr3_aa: CASSPRVATNEKLFF
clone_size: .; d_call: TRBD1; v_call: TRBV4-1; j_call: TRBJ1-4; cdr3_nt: TGCGCCAGCAGCCAACTGACAGGGGCGAATGAAAAACTGTTTTTT; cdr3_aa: CASSQLTGANEKLFF
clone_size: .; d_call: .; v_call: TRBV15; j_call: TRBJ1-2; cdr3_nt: TGTGCCACCAGCAGAGATCAGGGAAGCTACACCTTC; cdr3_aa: CATSRDQGSYTF
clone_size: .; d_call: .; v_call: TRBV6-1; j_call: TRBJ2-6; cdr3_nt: TGTGCCAGCAGTGGGACATCTGGGGCCAACGGCCTGACTTTC; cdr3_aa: CASSGTSGANGLTF
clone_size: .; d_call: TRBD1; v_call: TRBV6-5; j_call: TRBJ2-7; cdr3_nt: TGTGCCAGCAGTTACGCCGGGACAGGGCACTACGAGCAGTACTTC; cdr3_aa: CASSYAGTGHYEQYF
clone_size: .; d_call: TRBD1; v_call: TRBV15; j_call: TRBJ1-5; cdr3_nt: TGTGCCACCAGCCAAGTAGGACAGGGATACCAGCCCCAGCATTTT; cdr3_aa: CATSQVGQGYQPQHF
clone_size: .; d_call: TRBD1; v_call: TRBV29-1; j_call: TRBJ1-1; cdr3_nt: TGCAGCGTTGGACCCCCCCTCGACAGGGGAGAAGCTTTCTTT; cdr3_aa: CSVGPPLDRGEAFF
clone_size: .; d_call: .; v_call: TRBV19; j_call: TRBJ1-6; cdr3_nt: TGTGCCAGTAGTATCTTACCGCAGAACTATAATTCACCCCTCCACTTT; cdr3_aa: CASSILPQNYNSPLHF
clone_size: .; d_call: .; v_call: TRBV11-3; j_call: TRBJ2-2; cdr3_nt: TGTGCCAGCAGCCCGGGTTCCGTGAACACCGGGGAGCTGTTTTTT; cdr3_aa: CASSPGSVNTGELFF
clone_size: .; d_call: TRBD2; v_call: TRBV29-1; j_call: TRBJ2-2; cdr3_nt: TGCAGCGTAGGGACTAGCGGGGGGGAGAACACCGGGGAGCTGTTTTTT; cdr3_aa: CSVGTSGGENTGELFF
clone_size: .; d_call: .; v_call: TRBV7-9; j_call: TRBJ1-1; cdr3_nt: TGTGCCAGCAGCCAAATGGGGGGGAACACTGAAGCTTTCTTT; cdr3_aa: CASSQMGGNTEAFF
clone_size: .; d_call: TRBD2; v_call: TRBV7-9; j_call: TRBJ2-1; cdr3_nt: TGTGCCGCGCGGGGGGTAGACAATGAGCAGTTCTTC; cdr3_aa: CAARGVDNEQFF
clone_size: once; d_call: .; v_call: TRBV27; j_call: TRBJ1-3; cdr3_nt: TGTGCCAGCAGTTTATCGGCAACCTCTGGAAACACCATATATTTT; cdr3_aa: CASSLSATSGNTIYF
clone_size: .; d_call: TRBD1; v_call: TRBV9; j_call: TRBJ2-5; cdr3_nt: TGTGCCAGCAGCGGGACGACAGGGGATGGCGAGACCCAGTACTTC; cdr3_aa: CASSGTTGDGETQYF
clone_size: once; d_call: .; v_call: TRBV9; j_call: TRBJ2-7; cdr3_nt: TGTGCCAGCAGCGTAGAGGCTGGAGTCTACGAGCAGTACTTC; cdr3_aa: CASSVEAGVYEQYF
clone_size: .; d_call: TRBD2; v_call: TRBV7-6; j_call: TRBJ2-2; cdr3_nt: TGTGCCAGCAGCCCCCGGGAGGGAGCGAACACCGGGGAGCTGTTTTTT; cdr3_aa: CASSPREGANTGELFF
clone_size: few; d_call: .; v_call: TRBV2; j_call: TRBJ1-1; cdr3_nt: TGTGCCAGCGGGGGCGCCCGATTAGGGGCTGAAGCTTTCTTT; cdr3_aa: CASGGARLGAEAFF
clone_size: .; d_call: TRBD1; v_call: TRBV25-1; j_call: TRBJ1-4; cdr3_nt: TGTGCCAGCAGGGCCCCGACAGGGGAGCAGGAAAAACTGTTTTTT; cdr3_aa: CASRAPTGEQEKLFF
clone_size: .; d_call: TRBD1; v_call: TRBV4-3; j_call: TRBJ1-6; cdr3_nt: TGCGCCAGCAGCCATGGGACAGGGGCTTTTAATTCACCCCTCCACTTT; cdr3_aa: CASSHGTGAFNSPLHF
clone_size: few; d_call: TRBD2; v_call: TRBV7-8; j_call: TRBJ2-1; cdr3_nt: TGTGCCAGCAGCTCACTAGCGGGTGCCTACAATGAGCAGTTCTTC; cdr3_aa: CASSSLAGAYNEQFF
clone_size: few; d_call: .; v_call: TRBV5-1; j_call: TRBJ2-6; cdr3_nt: TGCGCCAGCAGCTTGGTATCCGGGGCCAACGTCCTGACTTTC; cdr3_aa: CASSLVSGANVLTF
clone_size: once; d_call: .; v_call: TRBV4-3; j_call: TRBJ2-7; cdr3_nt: TGCGCCAGCAGCCAAGAGGCGCGGGACGCCTACGAGCAGTACTTC; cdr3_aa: CASSQEARDAYEQYF
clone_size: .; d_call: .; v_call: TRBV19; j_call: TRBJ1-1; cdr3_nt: TGTGCCAGTAGTATCGAAGACAGACAGAACACTGAAGCTTTCTTT; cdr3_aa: CASSIEDRQNTEAFF
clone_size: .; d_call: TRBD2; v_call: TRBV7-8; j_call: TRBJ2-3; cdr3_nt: TGTGCCAGCAGCCAGCTAGCGGGGGGAGCTAGCACAGATACGCAGTATTTT; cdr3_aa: CASSQLAGGASTDTQYF
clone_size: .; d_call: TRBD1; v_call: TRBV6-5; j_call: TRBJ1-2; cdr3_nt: TGTGCCAGCAGTACGACAGGGTCTAACTATGGCTACACCTTC; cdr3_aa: CASSTTGSNYGYTF
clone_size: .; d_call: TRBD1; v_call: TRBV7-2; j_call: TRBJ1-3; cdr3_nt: TGTGCCAGCAGCTTAATGAGGGACAGCTCTGGAAACACCATATATTTT; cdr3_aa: CASSLMRDSSGNTIYF
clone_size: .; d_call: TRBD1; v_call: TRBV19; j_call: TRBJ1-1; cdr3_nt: TGTGCCAGTAGTATAGGGGCAGGGGGTGCCACTGAAGCTTTCTTT; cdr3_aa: CASSIGAGGATEAFF
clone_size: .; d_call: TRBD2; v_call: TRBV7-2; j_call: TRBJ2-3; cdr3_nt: TGTGCCAGCAGCTTAGAACGGGGGGGACTTACGCAGTATTTT; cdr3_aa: CASSLERGGLTQYF
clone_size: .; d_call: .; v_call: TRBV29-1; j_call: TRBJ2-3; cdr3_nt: TGCAGCGCTCCCATGTCCGGTGCGATTGATACGCAGTATTTT; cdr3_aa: CSAPMSGAIDTQYF
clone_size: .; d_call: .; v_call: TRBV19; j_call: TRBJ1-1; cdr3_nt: TGTGCCAGTAGTTTGTGGGGGGGCGGAATGAACACTGAAGCTTTCTTT; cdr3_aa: CASSLWGGGMNTEAFF
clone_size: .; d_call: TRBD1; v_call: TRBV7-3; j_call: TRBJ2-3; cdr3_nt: TGTGCCAGCAGCTCAAGGACAGGGGGCCCAGATACGCAGTATTTT; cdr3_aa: CASSSRTGGPDTQYF
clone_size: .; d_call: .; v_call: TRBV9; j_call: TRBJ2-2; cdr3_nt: TGTGCCAGCAGCCGACAGGCCGAGAACACCGGGGAGCTGTTTTTT; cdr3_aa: CASSRQAENTGELFF
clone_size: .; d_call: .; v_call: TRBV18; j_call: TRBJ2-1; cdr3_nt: TGTGCCAGCTCACCACGGACCGGGGGGCCAAACAATGAGCAGTTCTTC; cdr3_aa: CASSPRTGGPNNEQFF
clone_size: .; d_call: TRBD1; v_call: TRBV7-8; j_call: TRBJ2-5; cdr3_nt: TGCGTTCAGGGACAGGGTCAAGAGACCCAGTACTTC; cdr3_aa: CVQGQGQETQYF